These 11 T cell receptor beta chains came from one sample sequenced in a study of cytomegalovirus exposure and HLA in healthy donors. The method was immunoSEQ multiplex PCR; TCRdb's version includes in-frame clones alone and lacks a portion of them. Among 150,000 or so clones, roughly nine tenths were seen once, and the ten largest hold 1% to 1.5%. The sample consisted of PBMCs. The receptors were gathered from a woman aged 18-35 years in good health and CMV-seronegative.

This chain uses TRBV18 with TRBJ2-5; perhaps TRBD1 as D (5 bases). The CDR3 runs 16 residues. Per the germline V gene, CDR1 is KGHSH and CDR2 is LQKENI. V gave up 3 bases and J gave up 2 bases, with 16 bases separating them. The chain's CDR3 is CASSPTEAKEQETQYF. Written as DNA, the CDR3 is TGTGCCAGCTCACCGACAGAGGCTAAGGAGCAAGAGACCCAGTACTTC.

This clone showed up just a few times. This chain joins TRBV7-2 and TRBJ1-5; D is possibly TRBD1 (5 bases). Between the trimmed V and J ends, which lost 2 bases and 3 bases, there was a span of 14 bases. CDR3 size: 16 residues. Germline values: CDR1 SGHTA, CDR2 FQGNSA. CDR3 loop: CASSLYFAGNNQPQHF. The CDR3 DNA follows: TGTGCCAGCAGCTTATATTTTGCAGGGAACAATCAGCCCCAGCATTTT.

The V call is TRBV4-1, the J call TRBJ1-2; 7 nucleotides align to TRBD1. The V gene's germline CDR1 is MGHRA and CDR2 YSYEKL. This CDR3 spans 15 amino acids. V trimming: 3 bases; J trimming: 5 bases; junction bases outside the gene matches: 9. For the CDR3, the DNA is TGCGCCAGCAGCCAGGAGACAGGGTTAGGTTATGGCTACACCTTC. Translated, it gives CASSQETGLGYGYTF.

This clone was found once. This chain uses TRBV5-1 with TRBJ2-1, with TRBD2 matching 7 bases. The germline V gene has CDR1 SGHRS and CDR2 YFSETQ. The CDR3 runs 14 residues. With V trimmed by 0 bases and J by 5 bases, 2 bases remained unmatched. CDR3 sequence (DNA): TGCGCCAGCAGCTTGGTGGGGGGGAACAATGAGCAGTTCTTC. Its translation is CASSLVGGNNEQFF.

The V and J genes are TRBV4-1 and TRBJ2-5; TRBD1 matches at 7 bases. Germline CDR1 and CDR2: MGHRA and YSYEKL. With 3 bases clipped from V and 5 bases from J, the junction kept 9 bases outside the gene matches. The CDR3 length is 15 residues. CDR3 amino acids: CASSQSVGDSETQYF. The CDR3 DNA follows: TGCGCCAGCAGCCAGAGTGTTGGGGACAGTGAGACCCAGTACTTC.

This chain uses TRBV29-1 with TRBJ2-2; 8 nucleotides match TRBD2. The CDR3 contains 14 residues. V was clipped by 3 bases and J by 5 bases; unmatched bases: 5. Looked up from germline, CDR1 is SQVTM and CDR2 is ANQGSEA. The CDR3 protein is CSVDGGARTGELFF. CDR3 DNA: TGCAGCGTTGACGGGGGGGCGAGGACCGGGGAGCTGTTTTTT.

The V and J genes are TRBV5-1 and TRBJ1-1; D might be TRBD1 (6 bases). Trimming cost V 2 bases and J 2 bases, with 16 bases left between them. The CDR3 contains 16 residues. CDR1 SGHRS and CDR2 YFSETQ come from the germline V gene. In DNA form, the CDR3 reads TGCGCCAGCAGCTTAGACCGGGACATAGACAACACTGAAGCTTTCTTT. It codes for CASSLDRDIDNTEAFF.

The rearrangement links TRBV10-3 to TRBJ2-7, with 10 bases lining up with TRBD1. J lost 1 base, V lost 6 bases, and 0 bases had no gene match. The CDR3 sequence is 13 residues long. Germline CDR1 reads ENHRY; CDR2 reads SYGVKD. DNA for the CDR3: TGTGCCATCAGGGGACAGGGGTCCTACGAGCAGTACTTC. Protein sequence: CAIRGQGSYEQYF.

The V and J genes are TRBV7-8 and TRBJ1-2; 8 nucleotides match TRBD1. CDR3 length: 15 residues. The junction had 10 bases not matched to a gene; V was cut back by 3 bases and J by 7 bases. The germline V gene encodes CDR1 SGHVS and CDR2 FQNEAQ. CDR3 in DNA: TGTGCCAGCAGCTTCGGACAGGGACAATTTGGTGGCTACACCTTC. Residues: CASSFGQGQFGGYTF.

A single count supports this clone. The V and J genes are TRBV15 and TRBJ2-7; the D is unclear. Looked up from germline, CDR1 is LNHNV and CDR2 is YYDKDF (reference sequence). V was clipped by 1 base and J by 2 bases, with 9 bases between them. This CDR3 spans 14 amino acids. The CDR3 loop is CATSRAISAYEQYF. In DNA, the CDR3 is TGTGCCACCAGCAGAGCAATATCGGCCTACGAGCAGTACTTC. Using reference TRBV15 and TRBJ2-7 for the parts outside the CDR3, the full variable domain is DAMVIQNPRYQVTQFGKPVTLSCSQTLNHNVMYWYQQKSSQAPKLLFHYYDKDFNNEADTPDNFQSRRPNTSFCFLDIRSPGLGDTAMYLCATSRAISAYEQYFGPGTRLTVT.

This chain joins TRBV12-5 and TRBJ1-1; 9 nucleotides match TRBD1. CDR1 is LGHNT and CDR2 is FRNRAP in the germline V gene. The CDR3 has 15 amino acids. The J segment lost 2 bases and the V segment lost 4 bases, leaving 5 bases of the junction unmatched. The CDR3, as DNA: TGTGCTAGTGGTTCCGACAGGGGGGGAAACACTGAAGCTTTCTTT. This codes for CASGSDRGGNTEAFF.